The 9 T cell receptor beta chains below were found in one sample sequenced in a study of blood T cell repertoires in COVID-19. The repertoire was sequenced with immunoSEQ multiplex PCR; TCRdb's copy has only in-frame clones and lacks some. This sample carries tens of thousands of clones, roughly 79% of them seen once, and the ten largest clones take about 16%. What was sequenced was peripheral blood. These TCRs come from a human donor with active or convalescent COVID-19. The donor label of this sample is uncertain.

This rearrangement joins TRBV30 to TRBJ1-2, with 7 bases identical to TRBD1. CDR3 size: 13 residues. V dropped 5 bases and J dropped 7; count of bases not matched to a gene: 10. The germline V gene encodes CDR1 GTSNPN and CDR2 SVGIG (reference sequence). CDR3 sequence reads: CAWARQGVAGYTF. CDR3 sequence (DNA): TGTGCCTGGGCCCGACAGGGAGTGGCTGGCTACACCTTC.

This clone was observed a single time. The chain uses TRBV4-3 and TRBJ1-2; 8 bases line up with TRBD1. Germline trimming cut 4 bases from V and 5 bases from J; bases unmatched to any gene: 9. The CDR3 runs 15 residues. Germline CDR1 LGHNA, CDR2 YSLEER. CDR3 sequence reads: CASSPDGQGLYGYTF. The CDR3 nucleotides read TGCGCCAGCAGCCCAGACGGACAGGGCCTATATGGCTACACCTTC.

CDR3 coding DNA: TGTGCCAGCAGTTTTCAGGCCTCGCTGGGTACGCAGTATTTT. It specifies CASSFQASLGTQYF. The chain links TRBV27 to TRBJ2-3, with unresolved D. The CDR3 is 14 amino acids. The V gene's germline CDR1 is MNHEY and CDR2 SMNVEV (reference sequence). V lost 3 bases and J lost 8, with 15 bases in between.

This clone was seen a handful of times. The V call is TRBV21-1, the J call TRBJ2-1; the D call of TRBD2 is as the table states it, not checked on the DNA. TRBV21-1 has pseudogene status. This CDR3 region has 18 residues. The CDR3 sequence: CASSKAQDNWGVYNEQFF. The CDR3 DNA sequence: TGTGCCAGCAGCAAAGCCCAAGATAACTGGGGGGTATACAATGAGCAGTTCTTC.

The V gene is TRBV27, the J gene TRBJ2-7; 11 bases match TRBD1. The V gene end was trimmed by 1 base and the J gene end by 7 bases; junction bases not matched to a gene: 9. CDR1 MNHEY and CDR2 SMNVEV come from the germline V gene (reference sequence). CDR3 length equals 16 residues. The CDR3 DNA reads TGTGCCAGCAGTTTATTGCCCGGGACAGGGGGGTTAGAGCAGTACTTC. It specifies CASSLLPGTGGLEQYF.

Here the CDR3 reads CASSYSKGYEQFF. The CDR3 nucleotides read TGTGCCAGCAGTTACTCGAAGGGGTATGAGCAGTTCTTC. This chain uses TRBV6-5 with TRBJ2-1; weak D call: TRBD1 (5 bases). Germline loops: CDR1 MNHEY, CDR2 SVGAGI. The ends were cut back, 0 bases at V and 8 bases at J, with 8 bases in the middle. The CDR3 has 13 residues.

The chain has TRBV7-8 and TRBJ2-1; a possible D gene is TRBD2 (6 bases). Germline V gene lookup returns CDR1 SGHVS and CDR2 FQNEAQ. The CDR3 runs 17 residues. V lost 5 bases and J lost 0, with 17 bases in between. CDR3 in amino acids: CASSDFRGTGSYNEQFF. Written as DNA, the CDR3 is TGTGCCAGCAGCGACTTCCGGGGGACCGGCTCCTACAATGAGCAGTTCTTC.

In its sample, this clone was seen a few times. CDR3 in DNA: TGTGCCAGCAGCCTAAACCGGGACTCCTCCTACGAGCAGTACTTC. As protein: CASSLNRDSSYEQYF. The rearrangement uses TRBV3-1 (or the pseudogene TRBV3-2) and TRBJ2-7; D may be TRBD2 (6 bases). Germline loops: CDR1 LGHDT, CDR2 YNNKEL (reference sequence). The CDR3 length is 15 residues. The V end lost 4 bases, the J end lost 0 bases, and 13 bases lay between the germline ends.

J is TRBJ1-4 and V is TRBV28; D is unresolved. Germline V gene data show CDR1 as MDHEN and CDR2 as SYDVKM. The CDR3 is 16 amino acids. V lost 5 bases, J lost 3 bases, and 16 bases lay in between. CDR3 residues: CASSTFSGSANEKLFF. The CDR3 bases are TGTGCCAGCAGTACCTTCTCGGGGAGCGCTAATGAAAAACTGTTTTTT.